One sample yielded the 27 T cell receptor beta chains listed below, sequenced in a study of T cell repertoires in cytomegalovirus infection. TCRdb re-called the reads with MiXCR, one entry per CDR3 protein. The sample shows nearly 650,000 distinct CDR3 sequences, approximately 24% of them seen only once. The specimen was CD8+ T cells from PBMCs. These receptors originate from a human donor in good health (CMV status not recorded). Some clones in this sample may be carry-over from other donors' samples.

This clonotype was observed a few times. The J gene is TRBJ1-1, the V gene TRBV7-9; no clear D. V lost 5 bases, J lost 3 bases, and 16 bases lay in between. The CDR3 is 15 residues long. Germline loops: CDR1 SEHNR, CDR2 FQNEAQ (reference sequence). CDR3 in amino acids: CASSISYGSDTEAFF. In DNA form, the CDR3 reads TGTGCCAGCAGCATCTCCTATGGATCGGACACTGAAGCTTTCTTT.

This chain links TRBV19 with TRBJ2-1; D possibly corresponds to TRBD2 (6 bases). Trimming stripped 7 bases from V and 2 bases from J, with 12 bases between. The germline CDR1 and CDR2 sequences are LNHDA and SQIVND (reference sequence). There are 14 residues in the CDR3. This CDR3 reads CASKSWRAYNEQFF. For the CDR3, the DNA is TGTGCCAGTAAAAGTTGGAGGGCCTACAATGAGCAGTTCTTC.

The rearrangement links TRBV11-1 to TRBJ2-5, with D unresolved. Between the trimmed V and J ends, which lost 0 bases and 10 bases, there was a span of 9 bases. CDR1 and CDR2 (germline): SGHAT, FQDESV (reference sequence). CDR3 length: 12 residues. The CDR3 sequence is CASSLARVDQYF. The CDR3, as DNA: TGTGCCAGCAGCTTAGCACGGGTGGACCAGTACTTC. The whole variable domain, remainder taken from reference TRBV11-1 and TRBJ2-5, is EAEVAQSPRYKITEKSQAVAFWCDPISGHATLYWYRQILGQGPELLVQFQDESVVDDSQLPKDRFSAERLKGVDSTLKIQPAELGDSAMYLCASSLARVDQYFGPGTRLLVL.

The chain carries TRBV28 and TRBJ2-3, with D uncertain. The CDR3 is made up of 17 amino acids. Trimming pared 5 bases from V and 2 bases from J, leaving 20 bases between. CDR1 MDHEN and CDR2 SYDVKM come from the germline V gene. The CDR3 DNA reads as TGTGCCAGCAGTCTCTCCCAGTGGGGTGCTTCCACAGATACGCAGTATTTT. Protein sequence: CASSLSQWGASTDTQYF. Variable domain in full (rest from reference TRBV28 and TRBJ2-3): DVKVTQSSRYLVKRTGEKVFLECVQDMDHENMFWYRQDPGLGLRLIYFSYDVKMKEKGDIPEGYSVSREKKERFSLILESASTNQTSMYLCASSLSQWGASTDTQYFGPGTRLTVL.

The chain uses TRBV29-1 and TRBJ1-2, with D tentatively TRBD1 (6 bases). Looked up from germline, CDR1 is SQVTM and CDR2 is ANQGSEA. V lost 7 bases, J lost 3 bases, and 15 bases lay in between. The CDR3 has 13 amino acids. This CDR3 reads CSADWAGDYGYTF. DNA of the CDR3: TGCAGCGCCGACTGGGCAGGGGACTATGGCTACACCTTC.

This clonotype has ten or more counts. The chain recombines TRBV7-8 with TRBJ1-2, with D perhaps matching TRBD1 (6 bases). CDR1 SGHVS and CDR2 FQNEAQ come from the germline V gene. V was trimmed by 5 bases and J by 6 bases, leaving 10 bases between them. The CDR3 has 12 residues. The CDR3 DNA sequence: TGTGCCAGCAGCCTTCCAGGGGATGGCTACACCTTC. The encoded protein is CASSLPGDGYTF. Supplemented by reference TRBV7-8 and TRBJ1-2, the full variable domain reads GAGVSQSPRYKVAKRGQDVALRCDPISGHVSLFWYQQALGQGPEFLTYFQNEAQLDKSGLPSDRFFAERPEGSVSTLKIQRTQQEDSAVYLCASSLPGDGYTFGSGTRLTVV.

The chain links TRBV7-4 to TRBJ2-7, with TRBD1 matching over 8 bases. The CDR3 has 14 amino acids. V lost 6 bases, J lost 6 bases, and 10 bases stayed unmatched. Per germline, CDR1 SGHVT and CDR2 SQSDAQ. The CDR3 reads CASRNPGGSGEQYF. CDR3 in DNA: TGTGCCAGCAGAAATCCAGGGGGCTCAGGCGAGCAGTACTTC.

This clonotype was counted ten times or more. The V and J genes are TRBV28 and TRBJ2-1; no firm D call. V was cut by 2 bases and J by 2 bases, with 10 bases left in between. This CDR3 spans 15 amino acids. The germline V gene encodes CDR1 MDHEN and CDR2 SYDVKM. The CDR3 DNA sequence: TGTGCCAGCAGTTTAGGTAGTCCGGCCTACAATGAGCAGTTCTTC. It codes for CASSLGSPAYNEQFF.

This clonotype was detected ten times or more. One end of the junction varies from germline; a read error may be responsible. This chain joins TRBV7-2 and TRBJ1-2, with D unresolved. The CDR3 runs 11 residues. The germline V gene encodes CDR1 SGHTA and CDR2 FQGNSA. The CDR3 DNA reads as TGTGCCATCCCGGTGGACCGCCTAATTCTCTTC. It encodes CAIPVDRLILF. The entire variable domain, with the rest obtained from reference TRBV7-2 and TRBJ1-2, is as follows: GAGVSQSPSNKVTEKGKDVELRCDPISGHTALYWYRQSLGQGLEFLIYFQGNSAPDKSGLPSDRFSAERTGGSVSTLTIQRTQQEDSAVYLCAIPVDRLILFGSGTRLTVV.

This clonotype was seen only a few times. For the CDR3, the DNA is TGCAGCGCTCGGACAGGGGAGGGCAATGAGCAGTTCTTC. As protein: CSARTGEGNEQFF. The chain recombines TRBV29-1 with TRBJ2-1, with 9 bases fitting TRBD1. CDR1 SQVTM and CDR2 ANQGSEA come from the germline V gene. Losses at the gene ends were 7 bases for V and 6 bases for J; bases not matched to a gene: 7. The CDR3 is 13 residues long.

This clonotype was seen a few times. Here the CDR3 DNA reads TGTGCCAGCAGCTCGCGTTCGGACAGCCCAACTAATGAAAAACTGTTTTTT. This sequence encodes CASSSRSDSPTNEKLFF. The rearrangement joins TRBV7-9 to TRBJ1-4, with D maybe TRBD1 (6 bases). CDR1 is SEHNR and CDR2 is FQNEAQ in the germline V gene (reference sequence). This CDR3 has 17 amino acids. V was pared by 4 bases and J by 0 bases, with 15 bases between.

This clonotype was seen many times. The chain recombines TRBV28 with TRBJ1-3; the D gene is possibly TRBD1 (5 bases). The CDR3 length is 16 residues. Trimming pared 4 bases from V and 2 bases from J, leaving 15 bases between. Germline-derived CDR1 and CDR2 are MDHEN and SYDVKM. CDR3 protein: CASSSSPGPTGNTIYF. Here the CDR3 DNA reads TGTGCCAGCAGTTCTTCCCCGGGACCAACTGGAAACACCATATATTTT.

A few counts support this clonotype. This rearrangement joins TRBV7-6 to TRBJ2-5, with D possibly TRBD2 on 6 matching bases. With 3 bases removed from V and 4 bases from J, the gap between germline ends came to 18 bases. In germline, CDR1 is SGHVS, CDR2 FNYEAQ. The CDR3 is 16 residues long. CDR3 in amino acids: CASSLGWWEAGETQYF. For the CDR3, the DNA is TGTGCCAGCAGCTTGGGCTGGTGGGAAGCGGGAGAGACCCAGTACTTC.

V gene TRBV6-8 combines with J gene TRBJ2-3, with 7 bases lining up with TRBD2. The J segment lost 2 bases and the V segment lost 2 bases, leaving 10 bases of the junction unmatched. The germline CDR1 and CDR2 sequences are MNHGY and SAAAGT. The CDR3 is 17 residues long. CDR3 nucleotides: TGTGCCAGCAGTTACAAGGCTAGCGGACCCCACACAGATACGCAGTATTTT. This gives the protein CASSYKASGPHTDTQYF.

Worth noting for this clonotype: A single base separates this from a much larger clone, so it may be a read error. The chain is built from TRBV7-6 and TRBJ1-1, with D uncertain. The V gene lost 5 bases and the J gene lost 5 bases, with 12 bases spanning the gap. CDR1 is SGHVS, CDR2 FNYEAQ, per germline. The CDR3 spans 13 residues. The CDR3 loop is CASSGEGMTEAFF. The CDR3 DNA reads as TGTGCCAGCAGCGGAGAGGGTATGACTGAAGCTTTCTTT.

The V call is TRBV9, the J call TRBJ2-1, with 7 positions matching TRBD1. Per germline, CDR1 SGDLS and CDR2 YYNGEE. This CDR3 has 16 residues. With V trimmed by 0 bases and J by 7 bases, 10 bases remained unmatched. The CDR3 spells CASSVENRGVRNEQFF. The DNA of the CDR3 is TGTGCCAGCAGCGTAGAAAACAGGGGAGTGAGGAATGAGCAGTTCTTC.

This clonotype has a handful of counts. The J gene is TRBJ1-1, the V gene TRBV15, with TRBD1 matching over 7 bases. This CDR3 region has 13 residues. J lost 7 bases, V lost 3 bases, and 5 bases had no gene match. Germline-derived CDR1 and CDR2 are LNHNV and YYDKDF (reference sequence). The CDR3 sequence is CATSSLGTVEAFF. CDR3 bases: TGTGCCACCAGCAGCCTCGGGACAGTTGAAGCTTTCTTT.

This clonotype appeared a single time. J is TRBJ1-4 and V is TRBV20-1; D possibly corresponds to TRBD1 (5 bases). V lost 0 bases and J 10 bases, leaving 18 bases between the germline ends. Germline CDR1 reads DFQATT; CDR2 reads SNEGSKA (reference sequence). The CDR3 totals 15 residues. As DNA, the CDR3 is TGCAGTGCTAGAGAAAAAGGGTTCGGGGGAAGAAAACTGTTTTTT. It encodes CSAREKGFGGRKLFF.

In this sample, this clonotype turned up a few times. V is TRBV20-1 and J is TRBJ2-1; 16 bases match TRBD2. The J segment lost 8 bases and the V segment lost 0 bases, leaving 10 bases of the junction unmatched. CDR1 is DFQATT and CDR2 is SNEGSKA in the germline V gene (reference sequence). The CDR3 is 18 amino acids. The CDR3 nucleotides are TGCAGTGCTAGAGAGGTCGGGACTAGCGGGGGGGCGGACGATGAGCAGTTCTTC. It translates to CSAREVGTSGGADDEQFF.

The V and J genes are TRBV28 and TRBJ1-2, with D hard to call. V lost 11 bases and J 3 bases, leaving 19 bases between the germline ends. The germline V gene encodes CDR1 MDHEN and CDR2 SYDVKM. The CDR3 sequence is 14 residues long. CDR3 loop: CASIGEGLDYGYTF. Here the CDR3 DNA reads TGTGCCTCGATTGGAGAGGGATTGGACTATGGCTACACCTTC.

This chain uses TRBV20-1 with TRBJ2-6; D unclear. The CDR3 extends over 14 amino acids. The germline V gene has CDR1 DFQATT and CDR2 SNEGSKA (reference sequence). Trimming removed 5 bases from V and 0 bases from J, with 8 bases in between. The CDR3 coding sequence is TGCAGTGCTGAAGGAAACTCTGGGGCCAACGTCCTGACTTTC. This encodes CSAEGNSGANVLTF.

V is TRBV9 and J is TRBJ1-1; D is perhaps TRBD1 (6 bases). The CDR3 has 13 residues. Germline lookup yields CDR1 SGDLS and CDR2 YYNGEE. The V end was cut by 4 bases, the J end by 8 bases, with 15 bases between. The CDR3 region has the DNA TGTGCCAGCAGCTCTTACGGGACACTAGAAGCTTTCTTT. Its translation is CASSSYGTLEAFF.

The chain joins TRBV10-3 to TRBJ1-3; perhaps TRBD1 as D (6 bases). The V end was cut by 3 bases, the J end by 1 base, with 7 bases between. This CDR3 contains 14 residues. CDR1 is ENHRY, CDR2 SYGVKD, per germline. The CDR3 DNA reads TGTGCCATCAGTGAAGGGGGTTCTGGAAACACCATATATTTT. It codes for CAISEGGSGNTIYF.

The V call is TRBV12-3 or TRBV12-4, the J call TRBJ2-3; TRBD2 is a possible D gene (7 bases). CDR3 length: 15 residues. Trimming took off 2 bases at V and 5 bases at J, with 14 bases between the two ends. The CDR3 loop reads CASSLLVGGRDTQYF. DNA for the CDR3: TGTGCCAGCAGTTTATTGGTGGGGGGGCGAGATACGCAGTATTTT.

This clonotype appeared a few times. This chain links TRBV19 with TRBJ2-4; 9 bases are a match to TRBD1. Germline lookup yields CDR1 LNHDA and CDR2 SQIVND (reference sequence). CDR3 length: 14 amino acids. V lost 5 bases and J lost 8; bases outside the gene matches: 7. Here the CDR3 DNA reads TGTGCCAGTAGTCCGGGACAGGGTTCAGACATTCAGTACTTC. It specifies CASSPGQGSDIQYF.

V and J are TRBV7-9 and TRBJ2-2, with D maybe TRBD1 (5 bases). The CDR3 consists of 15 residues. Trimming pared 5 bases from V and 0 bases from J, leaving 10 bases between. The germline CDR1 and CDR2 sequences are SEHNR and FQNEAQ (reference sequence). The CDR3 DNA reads TGTGCCAGCAGCCTGAGGACACCGAACACCGGGGAGCTGTTTTTT. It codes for CASSLRTPNTGELFF.

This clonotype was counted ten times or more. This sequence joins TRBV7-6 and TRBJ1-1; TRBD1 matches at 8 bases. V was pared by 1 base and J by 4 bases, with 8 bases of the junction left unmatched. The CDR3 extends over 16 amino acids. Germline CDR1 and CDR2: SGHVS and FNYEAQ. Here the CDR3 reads CASSLGQGAAFTEAFF. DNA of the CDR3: TGTGCCAGCAGCTTAGGGCAGGGGGCCGCCTTCACTGAAGCTTTCTTT.